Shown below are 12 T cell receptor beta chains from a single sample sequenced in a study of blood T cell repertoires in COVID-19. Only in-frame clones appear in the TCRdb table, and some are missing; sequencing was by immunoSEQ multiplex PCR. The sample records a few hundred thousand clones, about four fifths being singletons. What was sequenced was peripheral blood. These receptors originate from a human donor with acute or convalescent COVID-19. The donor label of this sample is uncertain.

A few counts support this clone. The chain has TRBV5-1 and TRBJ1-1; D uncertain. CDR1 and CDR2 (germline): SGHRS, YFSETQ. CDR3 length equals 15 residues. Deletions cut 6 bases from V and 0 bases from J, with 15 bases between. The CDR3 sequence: CASTREPTMNTEAFF. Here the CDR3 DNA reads TGCGCCAGCACGAGGGAGCCAACTATGAACACTGAAGCTTTCTTT.

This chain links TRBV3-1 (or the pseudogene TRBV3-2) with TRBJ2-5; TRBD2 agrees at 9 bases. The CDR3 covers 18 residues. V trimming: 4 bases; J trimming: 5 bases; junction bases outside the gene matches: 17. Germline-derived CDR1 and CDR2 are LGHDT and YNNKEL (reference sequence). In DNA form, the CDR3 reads TGTGCCAGCAGCCGGCAAGGGGTTAGCGGGGGCCAGGGGGAGACCCAGTACTTC. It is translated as CASSRQGVSGGQGETQYF.

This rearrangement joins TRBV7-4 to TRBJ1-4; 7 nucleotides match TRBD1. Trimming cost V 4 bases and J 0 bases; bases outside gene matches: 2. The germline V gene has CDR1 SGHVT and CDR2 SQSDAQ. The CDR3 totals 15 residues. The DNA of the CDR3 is TGTGCCAGCAGCTCGGACAGGCCAACTAATGAAAAACTGTTTTTT. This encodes CASSSDRPTNEKLFF.

The CDR3: CASSFKAGGPDTQYF. The CDR3 DNA reads TGCGCCAGCAGCTTTAAGGCGGGGGGCCCGGATACGCAGTATTTT. The rearrangement links TRBV5-1 to TRBJ2-3; 8 bases match TRBD2. In germline, CDR1 is SGHRS, CDR2 YFSETQ. The J segment lost 6 bases and the V segment lost 2 bases, leaving 8 bases of the junction unmatched. The CDR3 length is 15 residues.

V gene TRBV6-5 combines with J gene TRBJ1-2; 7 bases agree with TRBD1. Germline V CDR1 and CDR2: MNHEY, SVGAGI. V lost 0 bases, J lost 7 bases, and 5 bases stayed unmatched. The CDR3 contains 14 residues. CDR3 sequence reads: CASSYSRTGIGYTF. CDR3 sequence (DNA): TGTGCCAGCAGTTACTCAAGGACAGGTATTGGCTACACCTTC.

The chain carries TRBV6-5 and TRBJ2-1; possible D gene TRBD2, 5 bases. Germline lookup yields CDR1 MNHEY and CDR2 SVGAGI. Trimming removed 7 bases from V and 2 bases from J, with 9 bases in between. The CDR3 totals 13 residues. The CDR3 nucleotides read TGTGCCAGCAAGCGGCAGACCTACAATGAGCAGTTCTTC. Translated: CASKRQTYNEQFF.

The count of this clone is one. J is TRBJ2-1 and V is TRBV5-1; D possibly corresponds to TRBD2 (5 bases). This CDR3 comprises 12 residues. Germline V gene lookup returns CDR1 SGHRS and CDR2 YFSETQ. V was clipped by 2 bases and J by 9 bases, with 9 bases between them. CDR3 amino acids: CASSFIASEQFF. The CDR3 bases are TGCGCCAGCAGCTTCATAGCGAGTGAGCAGTTCTTC.

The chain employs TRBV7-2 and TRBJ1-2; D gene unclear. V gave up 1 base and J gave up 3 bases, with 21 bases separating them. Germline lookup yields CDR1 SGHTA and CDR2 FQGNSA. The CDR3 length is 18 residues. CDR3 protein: CASSLGFRNRGGDYGYTF. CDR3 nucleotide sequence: TGTGCCAGCAGCTTAGGGTTTCGGAACCGCGGCGGGGACTATGGCTACACCTTC. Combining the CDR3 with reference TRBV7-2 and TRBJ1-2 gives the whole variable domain GAGVSQSPSNKVTEKGKDVELRCDPISGHTALYWYRQSLGQGLEFLIYFQGNSAPDKSGLPSDRFSAERTGGSVSTLTIQRTQQEDSAVYLCASSLGFRNRGGDYGYTFGSGTRLTVV.

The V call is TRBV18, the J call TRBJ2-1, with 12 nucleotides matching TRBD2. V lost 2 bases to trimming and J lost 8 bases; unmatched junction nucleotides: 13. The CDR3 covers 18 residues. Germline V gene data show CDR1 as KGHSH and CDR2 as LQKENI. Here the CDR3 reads CASSPTPGLAGLWDEQFF. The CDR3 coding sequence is TGTGCCAGCTCACCAACACCAGGACTAGCGGGACTCTGGGATGAGCAGTTCTTC.

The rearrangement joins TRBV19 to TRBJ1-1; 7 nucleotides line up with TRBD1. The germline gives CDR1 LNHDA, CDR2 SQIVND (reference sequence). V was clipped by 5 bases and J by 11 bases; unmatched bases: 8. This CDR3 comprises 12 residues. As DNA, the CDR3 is TGTGCCAGTAGTGTACAGGGGCAGCTGGCTTTCTTT. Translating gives CASSVQGQLAFF.

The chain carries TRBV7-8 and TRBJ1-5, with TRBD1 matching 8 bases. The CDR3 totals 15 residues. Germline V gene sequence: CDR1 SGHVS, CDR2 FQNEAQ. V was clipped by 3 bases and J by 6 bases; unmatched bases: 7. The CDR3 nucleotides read TGTGCCAGCAGCTTGAACAGGGGGTTTTTTCAGCCCCAGCATTTT. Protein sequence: CASSLNRGFFQPQHF.

The CDR3 sequence is CASSLQHRSIYGYTF. For the CDR3, the DNA is TGTGCCAGCAGTTTACAACACAGAAGTATCTATGGCTACACCTTC. The chain recombines TRBV28 with TRBJ1-2; the D is unclear. The CDR3 has 15 amino acids. Germline V lookup: CDR1 MDHEN, CDR2 SYDVKM. Trimming cost V 2 bases and J 4 bases, with 14 bases left between them.